Detailed here is one T cell receptor beta chain. These data belong to a study of blood T cell repertoires in COVID-19. Study-level information: Acute-phase and convalescent COVID-19 samples originated in the United States, Italy and Spain. The cDNA or gDNA used as material had been derived from T cells, B-cell-depleted T cells, or PBMCs.

V lost 6 bases to trimming and J lost 8 bases; unmatched junction nucleotides: 8. CDR3 length: 13 residues. Germline CDR1 reads SGHAT; CDR2 reads FQNNGV. In the original processing: Amplifying reference gene primers gave estimates of nucleated cell counts. TCRdb keeps only in-frame clones here, not all; method: immunoSEQ multiplex PCR. The DNA was the basis for D and trimming; V, J and clone size are from that table. The sample includes 60,000 to 65,000 clones, 55% to 75% seen only once; the top ten take around 4.8%. Seattle patients were enrolled during active infection and followed longitudinally. The material sequenced was peripheral blood. This sequence joins TRBV11-2 and TRBJ1-2; TRBD1 matches 8 bases. The origin of this receptor is a woman in her 70s with COVID-19, enrolled during active disease. In DNA form, the CDR3 reads TGTGCCAGCAGATCTCCGACAGGGGAGGGCTACACCTTC. Amino acid sequence: CASRSPTGEGYTF.